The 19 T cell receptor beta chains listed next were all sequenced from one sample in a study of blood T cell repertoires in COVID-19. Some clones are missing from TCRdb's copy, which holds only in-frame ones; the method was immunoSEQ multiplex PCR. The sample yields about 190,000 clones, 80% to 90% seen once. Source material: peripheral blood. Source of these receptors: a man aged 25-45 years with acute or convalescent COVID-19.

The CDR3 DNA reads as TGTGCCAGCAGCTTAGGAGTTCGGGGGGTCGGGCAGTTCTTC. It specifies CASSLGVRGVGQFF. This sequence joins TRBV11-1 and TRBJ2-1; 7 bases map to TRBD2. Germline values: CDR1 SGHAT, CDR2 FQDESV (reference sequence). The V gene end was trimmed by 1 base and the J gene end by 12 bases; junction bases not matched to a gene: 9. CDR3 size: 14 residues.

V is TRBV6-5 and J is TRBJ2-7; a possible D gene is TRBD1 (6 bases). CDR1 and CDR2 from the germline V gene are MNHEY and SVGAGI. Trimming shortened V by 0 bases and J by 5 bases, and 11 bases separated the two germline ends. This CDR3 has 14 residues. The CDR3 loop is CASSYSQGNDEQYF. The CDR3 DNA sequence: TGTGCCAGCAGTTACTCGCAGGGGAACGACGAGCAGTACTTC.

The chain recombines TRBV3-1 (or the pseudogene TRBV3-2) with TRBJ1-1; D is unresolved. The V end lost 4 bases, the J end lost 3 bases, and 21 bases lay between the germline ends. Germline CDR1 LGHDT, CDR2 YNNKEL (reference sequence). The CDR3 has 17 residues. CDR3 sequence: CASSRNAGGFLDTEAFF. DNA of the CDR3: TGTGCCAGCAGCCGCAATGCAGGAGGGTTTTTGGACACTGAAGCTTTCTTT.

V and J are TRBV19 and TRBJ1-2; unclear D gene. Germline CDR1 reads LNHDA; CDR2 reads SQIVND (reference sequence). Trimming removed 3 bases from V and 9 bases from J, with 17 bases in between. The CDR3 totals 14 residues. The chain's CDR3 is CASSIRRVPGRYTF. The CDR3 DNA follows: TGTGCCAGTAGTATTAGGAGGGTTCCGGGTCGCTACACCTTC.

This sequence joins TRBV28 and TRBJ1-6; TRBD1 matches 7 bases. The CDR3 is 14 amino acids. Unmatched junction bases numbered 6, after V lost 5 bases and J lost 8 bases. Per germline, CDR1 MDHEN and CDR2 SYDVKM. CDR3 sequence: CASSGTGVDSPLHF. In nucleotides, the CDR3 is TGTGCCAGCAGTGGTACAGGGGTGGATTCACCCCTCCACTTT.

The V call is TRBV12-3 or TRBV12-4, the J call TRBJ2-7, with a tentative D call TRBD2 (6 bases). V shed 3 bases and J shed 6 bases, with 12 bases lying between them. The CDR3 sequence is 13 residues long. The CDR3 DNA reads TGTGCCAGCAGTTTGGGACTGACCCCCGAGCAGTACTTC. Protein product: CASSLGLTPEQYF.

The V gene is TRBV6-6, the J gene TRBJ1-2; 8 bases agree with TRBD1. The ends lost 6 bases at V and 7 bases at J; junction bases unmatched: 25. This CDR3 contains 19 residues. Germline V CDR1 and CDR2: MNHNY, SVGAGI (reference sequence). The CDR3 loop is CASSSRRGGTGTGDPGYTF. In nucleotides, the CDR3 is TGTGCCAGCAGCTCCCGGCGGGGAGGGACCGGGACAGGTGATCCTGGCTACACCTTC.

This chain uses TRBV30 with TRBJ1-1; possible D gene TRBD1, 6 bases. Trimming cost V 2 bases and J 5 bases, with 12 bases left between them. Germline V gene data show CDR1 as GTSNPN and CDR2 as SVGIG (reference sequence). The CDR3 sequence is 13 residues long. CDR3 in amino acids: CAWSRQVGTEAFF. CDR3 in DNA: TGTGCCTGGAGTAGACAGGTGGGGACTGAAGCTTTCTTT.

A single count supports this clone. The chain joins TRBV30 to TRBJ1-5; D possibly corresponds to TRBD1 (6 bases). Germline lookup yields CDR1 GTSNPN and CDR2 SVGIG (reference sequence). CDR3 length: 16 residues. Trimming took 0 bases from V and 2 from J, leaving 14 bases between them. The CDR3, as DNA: TGTGCCTGGAGTGTACGGCAAGGGGGGGGCAATCAGCCCCAGCATTTT. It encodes CAWSVRQGGGNQPQHF.

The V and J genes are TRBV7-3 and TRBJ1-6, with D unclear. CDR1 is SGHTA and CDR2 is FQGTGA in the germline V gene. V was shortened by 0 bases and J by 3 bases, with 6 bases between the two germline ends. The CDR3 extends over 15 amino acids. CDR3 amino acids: CASSLTGLYNSPLHF. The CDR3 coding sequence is TGTGCCAGCAGCTTAACGGGCCTCTATAATTCACCCCTCCACTTT.

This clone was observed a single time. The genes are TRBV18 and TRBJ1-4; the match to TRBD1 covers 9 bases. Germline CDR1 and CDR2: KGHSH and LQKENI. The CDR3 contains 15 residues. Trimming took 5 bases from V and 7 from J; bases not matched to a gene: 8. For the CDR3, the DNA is TGTGCCAGCTCATCCACAGGGGGCGCCGGTGAAAAACTGTTTTTT. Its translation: CASSSTGGAGEKLFF.

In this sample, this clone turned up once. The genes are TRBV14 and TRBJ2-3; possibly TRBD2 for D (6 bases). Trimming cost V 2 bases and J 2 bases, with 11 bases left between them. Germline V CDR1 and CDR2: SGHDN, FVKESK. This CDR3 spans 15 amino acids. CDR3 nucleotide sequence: TGTGCCAGCAGCCAACCGGGGACTTACACAGATACGCAGTATTTT. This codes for CASSQPGTYTDTQYF. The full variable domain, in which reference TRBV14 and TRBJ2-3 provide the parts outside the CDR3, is EAGVTQFPSHSVIEKGQTVTLRCDPISGHDNLYWYRRVMGKEIKFLLHFVKESKQDESGMPNNRFLAERTGGTYSTLKVQPAELEDSGVYFCASSQPGTYTDTQYFGPGTRLTVL.

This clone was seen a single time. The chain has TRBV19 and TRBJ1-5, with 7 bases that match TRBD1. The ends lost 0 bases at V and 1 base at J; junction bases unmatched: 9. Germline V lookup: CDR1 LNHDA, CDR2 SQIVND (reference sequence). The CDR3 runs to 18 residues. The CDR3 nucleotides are TGTGCCAGTAGTATAGATCTATTAGTGGGACAGAGCAATCAGCCCCAGCATTTT. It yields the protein CASSIDLLVGQSNQPQHF.

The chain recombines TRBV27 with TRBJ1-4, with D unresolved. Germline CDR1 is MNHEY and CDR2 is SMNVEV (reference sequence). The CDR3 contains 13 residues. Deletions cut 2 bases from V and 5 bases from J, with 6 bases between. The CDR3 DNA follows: TGTGCCAGCAGTTTAGCAGTCAATGAAAAACTGTTTTTT. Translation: CASSLAVNEKLFF.

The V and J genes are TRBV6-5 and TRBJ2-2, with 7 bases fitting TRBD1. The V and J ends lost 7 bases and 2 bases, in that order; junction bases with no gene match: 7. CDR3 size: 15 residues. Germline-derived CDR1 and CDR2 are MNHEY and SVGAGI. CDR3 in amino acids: CASTRGTVNTGELFF. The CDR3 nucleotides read TGTGCCAGCACCAGGGGGACAGTTAACACCGGGGAGCTGTTTTTT.

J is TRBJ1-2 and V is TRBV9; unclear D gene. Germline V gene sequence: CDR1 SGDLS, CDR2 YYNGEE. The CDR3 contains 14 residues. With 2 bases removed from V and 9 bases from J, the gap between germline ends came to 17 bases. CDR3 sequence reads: CASSVLGEALSYTF. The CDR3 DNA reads TGTGCCAGCAGCGTTCTCGGGGAGGCCTTGAGCTACACCTTC.

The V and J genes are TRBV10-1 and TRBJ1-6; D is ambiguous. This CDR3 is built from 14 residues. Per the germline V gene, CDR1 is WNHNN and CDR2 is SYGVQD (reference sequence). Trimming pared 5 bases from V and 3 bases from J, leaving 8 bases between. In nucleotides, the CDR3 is TGCGCCAGCAGTCGGGAGATCTATAATTCACCCCTCCACTTT. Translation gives CASSREIYNSPLHF.

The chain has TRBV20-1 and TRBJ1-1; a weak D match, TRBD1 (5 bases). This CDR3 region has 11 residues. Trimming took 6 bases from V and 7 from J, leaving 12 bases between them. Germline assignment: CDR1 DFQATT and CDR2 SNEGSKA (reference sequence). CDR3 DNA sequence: TGCAGTGCCACAGGACCGAATGAAGCTTTCTTT. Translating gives CSATGPNEAFF.

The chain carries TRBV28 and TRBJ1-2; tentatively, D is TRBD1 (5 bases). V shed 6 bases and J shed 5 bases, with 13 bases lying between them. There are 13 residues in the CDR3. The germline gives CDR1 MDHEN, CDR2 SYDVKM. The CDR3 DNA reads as TGTGCCAGCAGCCCGGGACGGGGGTATGGCTACACCTTC. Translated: CASSPGRGYGYTF.